These 26 T cell receptor beta chains came from one sample sequenced in a study of OX40 agonist ivuxolimab in advanced cancers. TCRdb's copy holds only in-frame clones and misses some; the assay was immunoSEQ multiplex PCR. The data hold about 34,000 clones, with approximately 91% observed a single time. The specimen comprised CD4+ or CD8+ T cells sorted from blood, sampled in a trial of the OX40 agonist ivuxolimab. Receptors were obtained from an adult with an advanced solid tumor such as melanoma, head and neck, liver or kidney cancer.

The chain links TRBV4-3 to TRBJ2-3; 9 positions match TRBD2. Per the germline V gene, CDR1 is LGHNA and CDR2 is YSLEER. The ends lost 5 bases at V and 2 bases at J; junction bases unmatched: 8. The CDR3 has 16 residues. The CDR3 spells CASSTQRGASTDTQYF. The CDR3 DNA is TGCGCCAGCAGCACACAGCGGGGGGCCTCCACAGATACGCAGTATTTT.

The chain couples TRBV6-1 to TRBJ2-5, with D hard to call. The CDR3 spans 11 residues. Germline values: CDR1 MNHNS, CDR2 SASEGT. V dropped 5 bases and J dropped 5 bases, with 6 bases sitting between them. This CDR3 is CASSLHETQYF. DNA for the CDR3: TGTGCCAGCAGTTTACACGAGACCCAGTACTTC.

The rearrangement links TRBV19 to TRBJ2-3; 10 nucleotides align to TRBD2. Germline V CDR1 and CDR2: LNHDA, SQIVND (reference sequence). V dropped 0 bases and J dropped 5; count of bases not matched to a gene: 8. The CDR3 consists of 17 residues. The CDR3 DNA sequence: TGTGCCAGTAGTATAGATGGAGCGGGAGGGTCCGGAGATACGCAGTATTTT. Translated, it gives CASSIDGAGGSGDTQYF.

The rearrangement joins TRBV5-1 to TRBJ1-1; perhaps TRBD1 as D (6 bases). V dropped 2 bases and J dropped 4 bases, with 12 bases sitting between them. The CDR3 spans 14 residues. Germline V CDR1 and CDR2: SGHRS, YFSETQ. The CDR3 nucleotides are TGCGCCAGCAGCTTCACTGGCAGGGGCACTGAAGCTTTCTTT. This gives the protein CASSFTGRGTEAFF.

The chain recombines TRBV11-2 with TRBJ2-6; a weak D match, TRBD2 (6 bases). The V end was cut by 5 bases, the J end by 5 bases, with 13 bases between. The CDR3 length is 15 residues. Germline loops: CDR1 SGHAT, CDR2 FQNNGV. In nucleotides, the CDR3 is TGTGCCAGCAGCCGCCTGGGGAGGAGGGCCAACGTCCTGACTTTC. It translates to CASSRLGRRANVLTF.

This clone was counted once. The J gene is TRBJ1-1, the V gene TRBV6-1, with 9 bases that match TRBD1. Germline V gene data show CDR1 as MNHNS and CDR2 as SASEGT. V shed 3 bases, J shed 8 bases, and the junction held 7 bases outside the gene matches. This CDR3 has 14 amino acids. CDR3: CASSDGVGQGEAFF. The CDR3 DNA sequence: TGTGCCAGCAGTGATGGGGTCGGACAGGGGGAAGCTTTCTTT.

This rearrangement joins TRBV9 to TRBJ2-7; possible D gene TRBD1, 5 bases. V gave up 4 bases and J gave up 3 bases, with 14 bases separating them. This CDR3 region has 14 residues. Per the germline V gene, CDR1 is SGDLS and CDR2 is YYNGEE. This chain's CDR3 is CASSPTASSYEQYF. CDR3 nucleotides: TGTGCCAGCAGCCCGACAGCCTCAAGCTACGAGCAGTACTTC.

The genes are TRBV4-3 and TRBJ2-1, with D perhaps matching TRBD1 or TRBD2 (5 bases each). The CDR3 spans 15 residues. V lost 1 base, J lost 7 bases, and 14 bases lay in between. The germline V gene has CDR1 LGHNA and CDR2 YSLEER. CDR3 residues: CASSQVIGGQNEQFF. In DNA, the CDR3 is TGCGCCAGCAGCCAAGTGATTGGGGGTCAGAATGAGCAGTTCTTC.

In its sample, this clone was seen a few times. The rearrangement links TRBV7-9 to TRBJ2-2; D uncertain. The CDR3 runs 18 residues. Germline V lookup: CDR1 SEHNR, CDR2 FQNEAQ (reference sequence). Deletions cut 2 bases from V and 1 base from J, with 17 bases between. This CDR3 reads CASSLITYGSLNTGELFF. The CDR3 bases are TGTGCCAGCAGCTTAATAACGTACGGATCCCTGAACACCGGGGAGCTGTTTTTT.

The V call is TRBV6-5, the J call TRBJ2-2; D remains ambiguous. The CDR3 consists of 14 residues. Trimming took off 6 bases at V and 5 bases at J, with 13 bases between the two ends. Germline-derived CDR1 and CDR2 are MNHEY and SVGAGI. The CDR3: CASRGRRTTGELFF. The CDR3 nucleotides read TGTGCCAGCAGAGGGCGGCGCACGACCGGGGAGCTGTTTTTT.

J is TRBJ2-2 and V is TRBV30; D possibly corresponds to TRBD1 (6 bases). This CDR3 is built from 13 residues. V was shortened by 3 bases and J by 6 bases, with 11 bases between the two germline ends. The germline CDR1 and CDR2 sequences are GTSNPN and SVGIG (reference sequence). DNA of the CDR3: TGTGCCTGGAGGAACAGGGTGGCCGGGGAGCTGTTTTTT. This codes for CAWRNRVAGELFF.

This sequence joins TRBV5-1 and TRBJ2-5; 11 nucleotides agree with TRBD2. V lost 4 bases, J lost 2 bases, and 4 bases stayed unmatched. This CDR3 region has 15 residues. Germline V gene lookup returns CDR1 SGHRS and CDR2 YFSETQ. CDR3 sequence: CASSVLAGVQETQYF. The CDR3 DNA reads as TGCGCCAGCAGCGTACTAGCGGGAGTTCAAGAGACCCAGTACTTC.

The V call is TRBV28, the J call TRBJ2-3; the match to TRBD1 covers 9 bases. After removal of 4 bases from V and 5 bases from J, the junction contained 7 bases not matched to a gene. The germline V gene encodes CDR1 MDHEN and CDR2 SYDVKM. The CDR3 totals 15 residues. CDR3: CASSSRDRVVDTQYF. DNA for the CDR3: TGTGCCAGCAGTTCCCGGGACAGGGTGGTAGATACGCAGTATTTT.

The V call is TRBV28, the J call TRBJ1-6, with 8 bases lining up with TRBD1. J gave up 11 bases and V 5 bases, and 14 bases lay outside the gene matches. Germline V CDR1 and CDR2: MDHEN, SYDVKM. The CDR3 contains 16 residues. The chain's CDR3 is CASSTSGGAGLTPLHF. CDR3 coding DNA: TGTGCCAGCAGTACCTCAGGGGGCGCAGGTTTGACACCCCTCCACTTT.

This clone appeared a single time. The rearrangement joins TRBV18 to TRBJ1-4; D not resolved. CDR3 length equals 14 residues. The germline V and J ends were trimmed by 4 bases and 0 bases, with 6 bases remaining between them. The germline gives CDR1 KGHSH, CDR2 LQKENI. The CDR3 DNA sequence: TGTGCCAGCTCACTTGGGGCAACTAATGAAAAACTGTTTTTT. It is translated as CASSLGATNEKLFF.

The chain joins TRBV28 to TRBJ1-4; D is unresolved. The CDR3 is 14 residues long. CDR1 MDHEN and CDR2 SYDVKM come from the germline V gene. V gave up 3 bases and J gave up 4 bases, with 9 bases separating them. The CDR3 nucleotides are TGTGCCAGCAGTTTCCGGGATCTTAATGAAAAACTGTTTTTT. It yields the protein CASSFRDLNEKLFF.

The V call is TRBV28, the J call TRBJ2-3; TRBD2 matches 9 bases. Germline CDR1 is MDHEN and CDR2 is SYDVKM. This CDR3 is built from 14 residues. J lost 3 bases, V lost 6 bases, and 4 bases had no gene match. The CDR3 loop is CASRAGGPTDTQYF. The DNA for the CDR3 is TGTGCCAGCAGGGCGGGAGGGCCTACAGATACGCAGTATTTT.

The chain's CDR3 is CASPGQGQTEAFF. For the CDR3, the DNA is TGTGCCAGCCCAGGACAGGGGCAGACTGAAGCTTTCTTT. V usage is TRBV6-1 and J usage is TRBJ1-1; 9 bases map to TRBD1. Trimming cost V 8 bases and J 5 bases; bases outside gene matches: 6. Germline V gene data show CDR1 as MNHNS and CDR2 as SASEGT. This CDR3 has 13 residues.

This chain joins TRBV5-4 and TRBJ2-3; 8 positions match TRBD1. Losses at the gene ends were 2 bases for V and 1 base for J; bases not matched to a gene: 3. Looked up from germline, CDR1 is SGHNT and CDR2 is YYREEE (reference sequence). CDR3 length: 15 residues. Written as DNA, the CDR3 is TGTGCCAGCAGCTTACCGGGACAGGGCACAGATACGCAGTATTTT. Protein: CASSLPGQGTDTQYF.

The J gene is TRBJ2-6, the V gene TRBV19; D may correspond to TRBD1 or TRBD2 (5 bases each). The ends were cut back, 2 bases at V and 0 bases at J, with 14 bases in the middle. From germline, CDR1 is LNHDA and CDR2 SQIVND (reference sequence). CDR3 size: 18 residues. CDR3 in amino acids: CASSILRDGGSGANVLTF. CDR3 DNA sequence: TGTGCCAGTAGTATACTTAGGGACGGCGGCTCTGGGGCCAACGTCCTGACTTTC.

This chain connects TRBV13 to TRBJ2-1; D unclear. V was cut by 1 base and J by 7 bases, with 5 bases left in between. This CDR3 is built from 12 residues. Germline V gene data show CDR1 as PRHDT and CDR2 as FYEKMQ (reference sequence). CDR3 bases: TGTGCCAGCAGCTTAGAACGAAATGAGCAGTTCTTC. Protein: CASSLERNEQFF.

The chain links TRBV7-3 to TRBJ1-1, with D possibly matching TRBD1 (6 bases). Germline V gene data show CDR1 as SGHTA and CDR2 as FQGTGA. Trimming removed 5 bases from V and 3 bases from J, with 16 bases in between. CDR3 size: 15 residues. Written as DNA, the CDR3 is TGTGCCAGCAGCCCCCTCGGGGGGCAGGACACTGAAGCTTTCTTT. It codes for CASSPLGGQDTEAFF.

This clone appeared once. The chain has TRBV4-3 and TRBJ2-5; TRBD2 matches 11 bases. The CDR3 contains 16 residues. Trimming removed 1 base from V and 1 base from J; junction bases left unmatched: 2. Germline lookup yields CDR1 LGHNA and CDR2 YSLEER. Here the CDR3 reads CASSQGLAGIQETQYF. CDR3 DNA: TGCGCCAGCAGCCAAGGACTAGCGGGGATCCAAGAGACCCAGTACTTC.

Points on this clone: At the DNA level, this CDR3 is encoded by other sequences in the same sample as well. V and J are TRBV7-2 and TRBJ1-2; 9 nucleotides align to TRBD1. Losses at the gene ends were 5 bases for V and 7 bases for J; bases not matched to a gene: 8. This CDR3 region has 14 residues. Germline CDR1 is SGHTA and CDR2 is FQGNSA. This CDR3 is CASSPGTGFFGYTF. The DNA for the CDR3 is TGTGCCAGCAGCCCCGGGACAGGGTTCTTTGGCTACACCTTC.

The V and J genes are TRBV7-2 and TRBJ2-5, with D perhaps being TRBD1 or TRBD2 (5 bases each). The CDR3 is made up of 14 amino acids. V lost 1 base and J lost 4, with 10 bases in between. Germline V gene sequence: CDR1 SGHTA, CDR2 FQGNSA. The CDR3 DNA reads as TGTGCCAGCAGCTTAGATGAGGGACGAGAGACCCAGTACTTC. It encodes CASSLDEGRETQYF.

The CDR3 nucleotides are TGTGCCAGTAGGGGGGCAGCAGAGGAGTATGGCTACACCTTC. This sequence encodes CASRGAAEEYGYTF. This chain links TRBV19 with TRBJ1-2; D is possibly TRBD1 (6 bases). Trimming pared 6 bases from V and 5 bases from J, leaving 16 bases between. Germline V gene data show CDR1 as LNHDA and CDR2 as SQIVND (reference sequence). The CDR3 is 14 residues long. The variable domain in full, completed from reference TRBV19 and TRBJ1-2, reads DGGITQSPKYLFRKEGQNVTLSCEQNLNHDAMYWYRQDPGQGLRLIYYSQIVNDFQKGDIAEGYSVSREKKESFPLTVTSAQKNPTAFYLCASRGAAEEYGYTFGSGTRLTVV.